Listed below are T cell receptor beta chains from one sample, sequenced in a study of beta chain features in type 1 diabetes. Generated by immunoSEQ multiplex PCR, the TCRdb table keeps only in-frame clones and is missing some. Among around 150,000 clones, less than 9% were seen once, and the ten largest hold more than 1.1%. The specimen was central memory CD4+ T cells from blood. The source is a woman in her twenties or thirties in good health. Both conserved end residues are part of each CDR3. A D gene is named only where the DNA matches it firmly. The size field is filled for only some rows; it gives once, few, many or a size class.

d_call,clone_size,v_call,j_call,cdr3_aa,cdr3_nt
-,few,TRBV11-1,TRBJ2-1,CASSLQREQFF,TGTGCCAGCAGCTTACAGAGGGAGCAGTTCTTC
TRBD1,few,TRBV19,TRBJ1-1,CASRGQVVTEAFF,TGTGCCAGTAGGGGACAGGTGGTGACTGAAGCTTTCTTT
TRBD2,-,TRBV6-5,TRBJ2-5,CASTATSGSLGTQYF,TGTGCCAGCACCGCGACTAGCGGGTCCCTGGGGACCCAGTACTTC
-,few,TRBV6-5,TRBJ1-2,CASTKMAGVDYGYTF,TGTGCCAGCACCAAAATGGCGGGGGTGGACTATGGCTACACCTTC
TRBD1,few,TRBV18,TRBJ2-7,CASSRGDSSYEQYF,TGTGCCAGCTCACGTGGGGACAGCTCCTACGAGCAGTACTTC
-,-,TRBV29-1,TRBJ1-1,CSGGQINTEAFF,TGCAGCGGGGGACAAATTAACACTGAAGCTTTCTTT
TRBD1,many,TRBV28,TRBJ1-5,CASRPYRGGQPQHF,TGTGCCAGCAGACCTTACAGGGGCGGACAGCCCCAGCATTTT
-,few,TRBV2,TRBJ2-2,CASKFRNTGELFF,TGTGCCAGCAAGTTTAGGAACACCGGGGAGCTGTTTTTT
-,-,TRBV5-4,TRBJ2-5,CASSPWTQQETQYF,TGTGCCAGCAGTCCCTGGACACAGCAAGAGACCCAGTACTTC
TRBD1,few,TRBV7-2,TRBJ1-1,CASGWGTGVTEAFF,TGTGCCAGCGGGTGGGGGACAGGGGTCACTGAAGCTTTCTTT
-,few,TRBV5-1,TRBJ2-2,CASSGQGSTGELFF,TGCGCCAGCAGCGGGCAGGGGTCCACCGGGGAGCTGTTTTTT
-,-,TRBV28,TRBJ2-3,CASIGGGTDTQYF,TGTGCCAGCATTGGCGGGGGCACAGATACGCAGTATTTT
-,many,TRBV10-3,TRBJ2-3,CAISARQDTDTQYF,TGTGCCATCAGTGCAAGACAGGACACAGATACGCAGTATTTT
TRBD2,few,TRBV4-3,TRBJ2-5,CASSQTSGIKTQYF,TGCGCCAGCAGCCAGACTAGCGGGATTAAGACCCAGTACTTC
-,-,TRBV9,TRBJ2-3,CASSVGQVNTDTQYF,TGTGCCAGCAGCGTAGGACAGGTAAACACAGATACGCAGTATTTT
-,few,TRBV19,TRBJ1-5,CASSLTFNQPQHF,TGTGCCAGTAGTCTTACATTCAATCAGCCCCAGCATTTT
TRBD2,few,TRBV2,TRBJ2-5,CASSVEGGPNSGETQYF,TGTGCCAGCAGTGTCGAGGGAGGGCCTAATTCGGGAGAGACCCAGTACTTC
TRBD1,-,TRBV6-1,TRBJ2-3,CASSEPGQGTDTQYF,TGTGCCAGCAGTGAACCGGGACAGGGGACAGATACGCAGTATTTT
-,few,TRBV28,TRBJ2-7,CASRYGASSEQYF,TGTGCCAGCAGATACGGAGCCTCTAGCGAGCAGTACTTC
-,many,TRBV10-3,TRBJ2-1,CATGLVNEQFF,TGTGCCACCGGACTGGTTAATGAGCAGTTCTTC
TRBD1,-,TRBV29-1,TRBJ2-1,CSGTGQGYDNEQFF,TGCAGCGGGACTGGACAGGGGTACGACAATGAGCAGTTCTTC
TRBD1,many,TRBV7-9,TRBJ1-4,CASSDRTGGVEKLFF,TGTGCCAGCAGCGACAGGACAGGGGGCGTTGAAAAACTGTTTTTT
TRBD2,few,TRBV6-1,TRBJ2-7,CASSDSGSYEQYF,TGTGCCAGCAGTGACAGCGGGAGTTACGAGCAGTACTTC
TRBD2,-,TRBV30,TRBJ2-1,CASSLADRNEQFF,TGTGCCTCCTCACTAGCGGATAGAAATGAGCAGTTCTTC
TRBD2,few,TRBV7-3,TRBJ2-4,CASSPGVAGKNIQYF,TGTGCCAGCAGCCCAGGCGTAGCGGGCAAAAACATTCAGTACTTC
-,few,TRBV5-6,TRBJ1-2,CASSPEDRLMRGYTF,TGTGCCAGCAGCCCCGAGGACAGATTGATGAGGGGCTACACCTTC
-,few,TRBV7-3,TRBJ2-2,CASRPGGTANTGELFF,TGTGCCAGCAGACCAGGCGGGACAGCCAACACCGGGGAGCTGTTTTTT
-,few,TRBV6-5,TRBJ2-4,CASREGVAKNIQYF,TGTGCCAGCAGGGAGGGAGTAGCCAAAAACATTCAGTACTTC
TRBD2,few,TRBV7-3,TRBJ2-1,CASSFVAGGPRNEQFF,TGTGCCAGCAGCTTCGTAGCGGGAGGGCCAAGGAATGAGCAGTTCTTC
TRBD2,-,TRBV7-6,TRBJ2-7,CASSLLNSGSSYEQYF,TGTGCCAGCAGCTTACTTAATAGCGGGAGCTCCTACGAGCAGTACTTC
-,many,TRBV30,TRBJ2-2,CAWSRLGASTGELFF,TGTGCCTGGAGCCGATTAGGGGCCAGCACCGGGGAGCTGTTTTTT
-,few,TRBV11-2,TRBJ2-6,CASTLMGATGANVLTF,TGTGCCAGCACCCTTATGGGGGCCACTGGGGCCAACGTCCTGACTTTC
-,few,TRBV28,TRBJ1-2,CASSRRRTTNYGYTF,TGTGCCAGCAGTCGACGACGGACTACTAACTATGGCTACACCTTC
-,few,TRBV10-3,TRBJ2-1,CAISEGTGVVRNEQFF,TGTGCCATCAGTGAAGGTACGGGAGTGGTACGGAATGAGCAGTTCTTC
TRBD2,few,TRBV4-3,TRBJ2-3,CASSQDGVAGATDTQYF,TGCGCCAGCAGCCAAGACGGCGTAGCGGGGGCCACAGATACGCAGTATTTT
TRBD1,-,TRBV19,TRBJ1-5,CASRWDTGGNQPQHF,TGTGCCAGCAGGTGGGACACAGGGGGCAATCAGCCCCAGCATTTT
TRBD2,few,TRBV5-4,TRBJ2-1,CASSRKTSGRTWEQFF,TGTGCCAGCAGCCGTAAAACTAGCGGGAGAACATGGGAGCAGTTCTTC
-,many,TRBV2,TRBJ2-1,CASSVRRMSYNEQFF,TGTGCCAGCAGTGTTCGGAGAATGTCCTACAATGAGCAGTTCTTC
TRBD2,few,TRBV6-5,TRBJ2-1,CASSYILAGVYFPRFF,TGTGCCAGCAGTTACATCCTAGCGGGAGTTTATTTTCCGCGGTTCTTC
TRBD1,few,TRBV7-2,TRBJ2-3,CASSLQGAWDTQYF,TGTGCCAGCAGCTTACAGGGGGCCTGGGATACGCAGTATTTT
-,-,TRBV7-9,TRBJ2-5,CASSLGQPLSETQYF,TGTGCCAGCAGCTTAGGACAACCGTTGTCGGAGACCCAGTACTTC
-,-,TRBV7-9,TRBJ2-7,CASSLPGKIYEQYF,TGTGCCAGCAGCTTACCCGGGAAGATCTACGAGCAGTACTTC
TRBD1,many,TRBV7-2,TRBJ1-1,CASSYRDRDITEAFF,TGTGCCAGCAGCTACCGGGACAGGGATATAACTGAAGCTTTCTTT
-,many,TRBV29-1,TRBJ2-5,CSVAGVLETQYF,TGCAGCGTTGCGGGAGTTCTGGAGACCCAGTACTTC
TRBD2,few,TRBV18,TRBJ2-3,CASSSQSGRADTQYF,TGTGCCAGCTCATCGCAAAGCGGGAGGGCAGATACGCAGTATTTT
-,-,TRBV2,TRBJ2-1,CALKGVSEQFF,TGTGCCCTTAAAGGAGTGTCTGAGCAGTTCTTC
TRBD2,many,TRBV18,TRBJ2-1,CASSRTGGLRDEQFF,TGTGCCAGCTCTCGAACGGGAGGGTTGCGAGATGAGCAGTTCTTC
-,-,TRBV10-3,TRBJ2-3,CAISSTEDTQYF,TGTGCCATCAGTTCTACAGAGGATACGCAGTATTTT
TRBD1,-,TRBV7-2,TRBJ2-1,CASSLSGTGGGGSYNEQFF,TGTGCCAGCAGCTTAAGTGGGACAGGGGGCGGTGGGTCCTACAATGAGCAGTTCTTC
-,-,TRBV4-2,TRBJ2-3,CASSQRLLTDTQYF,TGTGCCAGCAGCCAACGACTACTCACAGATACGCAGTATTTT
-,-,TRBV30,TRBJ2-7,CAWARFSYEQYF,TGTGCCTGGGCGCGATTCTCCTACGAGCAGTACTTC
TRBD2,few,TRBV19,TRBJ2-2,CASSTQREAKTGELFF,TGTGCCAGTAGTACGCAGCGGGAGGCCAAGACCGGGGAGCTGTTTTTT
TRBD2,-,TRBV5-1,TRBJ2-7,CASAGGARYEQYF,TGCGCCTCCGCGGGGGGGGCGCGGTACGAGCAGTACTTC
TRBD1,-,TRBV28,TRBJ2-2,CASSKGTGGPGELFF,TGTGCCAGCAGCAAAGGGACAGGGGGTCCCGGGGAGCTGTTTTTT